The 5 T cell receptor beta chains below all came from one sample that was sequenced in a study of blood T cell repertoires in COVID-19. TCRdb keeps only in-frame clones here, not all; method: immunoSEQ multiplex PCR. The sample contains a few hundred thousand clones, roughly 84% of which appear only once. Sequenced material: peripheral blood. The receptors stem from a man aged 45-65 years with active or convalescent COVID-19.

This chain joins TRBV27 and TRBJ2-3; TRBD2 matches 9 bases. The CDR3 contains 14 residues. Looked up from germline, CDR1 is MNHEY and CDR2 is SMNVEV (reference sequence). V shed 5 bases, J shed 7 bases, and the junction held 7 bases outside the gene matches. The CDR3, as DNA: TGTGCCAGCAGTACTAGCGGGTGGGGTAATACGCAGTATTTT. Protein product: CASSTSGWGNTQYF.

The V and J genes are TRBV6-6 and TRBJ2-3, with 8 bases fitting TRBD2. V dropped 5 bases and J dropped 3; count of bases not matched to a gene: 10. CDR3 size: 16 residues. Germline CDR1 MNHNY, CDR2 SVGAGI (reference sequence). The CDR3 DNA reads TGTGCCAGCAGTCGGACTAGCCCCTGGCAAACAGATACGCAGTATTTT. This gives the protein CASSRTSPWQTDTQYF.

The CDR3: CSVGAGYDQPQHF. DNA for the CDR3: TGCAGCGTTGGGGCAGGATATGATCAGCCCCAGCATTTT. The chain combines TRBV29-1 with TRBJ1-5, with D hard to call. Trimming took off 4 bases at V and 5 bases at J, with 12 bases between the two ends. The CDR3 is 13 residues long. Germline assignment: CDR1 SQVTM and CDR2 ANQGSEA.

The V gene is TRBV6-5, the J gene TRBJ1-5, with D possibly TRBD1 on 5 matching bases. The CDR3 is 13 residues long. V lost 7 bases, J lost 4 bases, and 11 bases lay in between. CDR1 and CDR2 from the germline V gene are MNHEY and SVGAGI. The CDR3 reads CASTGHENQPQHF. The CDR3 DNA reads as TGTGCCAGCACCGGACACGAGAATCAGCCCCAGCATTTT.

The rearrangement links TRBV6-2 or TRBV6-3 to TRBJ2-3; 7 nucleotides align to TRBD1. Trimming took 2 bases from V and 6 from J; bases not matched to a gene: 5. Germline loops: CDR1 MNHEY, CDR2 SVGEGT. This CDR3 spans 14 amino acids. The CDR3 sequence is CASSYRTGPDTQYF. CDR3 coding DNA: TGTGCCAGCAGTTACCGGACAGGTCCCGATACGCAGTATTTT.